The 31 T cell receptor beta chains in this list originate from one sample, sequenced in a study of memory B cells and T cells in multiple sclerosis. Using immunoSEQ multiplex PCR, the repertoire was profiled, and TCRdb retains in-frame clones only, with some absent. The table shows roughly 30,000 clones, with 86% occurring only once. What these receptors recognize is not known. CFSE-dim autoproliferating and CFSE-high non-proliferating T cells from unstimulated culture were sequenced separately. Approximately 5x10^7 CFSE-labeled PBMCs were cultured around 7 days unstimulated, then replicate wells were pooled. Input material: PBMCs from blood kept in culture. These receptor sequences come from a human donor with multiple sclerosis.

The genes are TRBV7-3 and TRBJ2-6, with TRBD1 identical over 11 bases. V was clipped by 2 bases and J by 8 bases; unmatched bases: 8. CDR1 SGHTA and CDR2 FQGTGA come from the germline V gene. The CDR3 has 17 amino acids. The CDR3 here is CASSLSSGTGGSNVLTF. CDR3 DNA: TGTGCCAGCAGCTTATCCTCGGGGACAGGGGGTTCCAACGTCCTGACTTTC.

CDR3 sequence: CASSLGPRSAGGGLAVISYEQYF. The CDR3 DNA reads TGCGCCAGCAGCTTGGGCCCGCGGTCCGCCGGGGGAGGGCTAGCGGTAATATCCTACGAGCAGTACTTC. The chain couples TRBV5-1 to TRBJ2-7, with 7 nucleotides matching TRBD2. The CDR3 covers 23 residues. V was pared by 0 bases and J by 1 base, with 28 bases of the junction left unmatched. CDR1 and CDR2 from the germline V gene are SGHRS and YFSETQ.

The rearrangement joins TRBV5-1 to TRBJ2-1, with TRBD1 matching over 8 bases. Germline V gene lookup returns CDR1 SGHRS and CDR2 YFSETQ. Trimming removed 1 base from V and 4 bases from J; junction bases left unmatched: 4. The length of the CDR3 is 15 residues. The CDR3 nucleotides are TGCGCCAGCAGCTTGAGGGGACAGGCGTACAATGAGCAGTTCTTC. It translates to CASSLRGQAYNEQFF.

J is TRBJ2-5 and V is TRBV4-1, with D perhaps matching TRBD1 (6 bases). Matching the DNA end better, TRBJ2-7 makes the J call doubtful. CDR1 MGHRA and CDR2 YSYEKL come from the germline V gene. The CDR3 spans 17 residues. CDR3 amino acids: CASSPQGSSSGHYEQYF. CDR3 coding DNA: TGCGCCAGCAGCCCTCAGGGGTCCTCCTCGGGGCACTACGAGCAGTACTTC.

The J gene is TRBJ2-3, the V gene TRBV11-2, with D unclear. Germline-derived CDR1 and CDR2 are SGHAT and FQNNGV. This CDR3 contains 17 residues. V was shortened by 1 base and J by 0 bases, with 14 bases between the two germline ends. The CDR3 sequence is CASSLVYPDPSTDTQYF. The CDR3 coding sequence is TGTGCCAGCAGCTTAGTTTATCCGGACCCTAGCACAGATACGCAGTATTTT.

The V and J genes are TRBV4-2 and TRBJ2-2; no firm D call. V shed 1 base and J shed 6 bases, with 3 bases lying between them. CDR1 is LGHNA and CDR2 is YNFKEQ in the germline V gene. CDR3 length: 12 amino acids. CDR3 bases: TGTGCCAGCAGCCAAGGGCCCGGGGAGCTGTTTTTT. Translation gives CASSQGPGELFF.

The V and J genes are TRBV9 and TRBJ2-3, with 7 bases identical to TRBD1. Looked up from germline, CDR1 is SGDLS and CDR2 is YYNGEE. V was clipped by 6 bases and J by 1 base; unmatched bases: 11. The CDR3 is 16 amino acids. CDR3 nucleotide sequence: TGTGCCAGCACCGCCACAGGGGCCCGGGGCACAGATACGCAGTATTTT. It encodes CASTATGARGTDTQYF. Filled out from reference TRBV9 and TRBJ2-3, the complete variable domain reads DSGVTQTPKHLITATGQRVTLRCSPRSGDLSVYWYQQSLDQGLQFLIQYYNGEERAKGNILERFSAQQFPDLHSELNLSSLELGDSALYFCASTATGARGTDTQYFGPGTRLTVL.

V is TRBV7-8 and J is TRBJ1-5, with D perhaps matching TRBD1 (6 bases). The CDR3 length is 12 residues. Germline V gene lookup returns CDR1 SGHVS and CDR2 FQNEAQ. V lost 6 bases and J 6 bases, leaving 9 bases between the germline ends. The CDR3 bases are TGTGCCAGCAGTCAGGGGAGTCAGCCCCAGCATTTT. Translation gives CASSQGSQPQHF.

This clone turned up a few times. This chain uses TRBV2 with TRBJ2-3; D remains ambiguous. CDR3 size: 13 residues. V lost 5 bases and J 2 bases, leaving 8 bases between the germline ends. CDR1 is SNHLY, CDR2 FYNNEI, per germline. This CDR3 reads CASSLRVTDTQYF. The CDR3 DNA reads TGTGCCAGCAGTCTCCGGGTCACAGATACGCAGTATTTT.

The V and J genes are TRBV11-2 and TRBJ2-5; D uncertain. Trimming left V 2 bases short and J 5 bases short, with 3 bases between. Germline CDR1 reads SGHAT; CDR2 reads FQNNGV. The CDR3 extends over 11 amino acids. For the CDR3, the DNA is TGTGCCAGCAGCTTATCGGAGACCCAGTACTTC. Its translation: CASSLSETQYF. The full variable domain, its missing parts supplied by reference TRBV11-2 and TRBJ2-5, is EAGVAQSPRYKIIEKRQSVAFWCNPISGHATLYWYQQILGQGPKLLIQFQNNGVVDDSQLPKDRFSAERLKGVDSTLKIQPAKLEDSAVYLCASSLSETQYFGPGTRLLVL.

The chain carries TRBV7-6 and TRBJ2-1; D is possibly TRBD1 or TRBD2 (6 bases each). CDR1 and CDR2 from the germline V gene are SGHVS and FNYEAQ. V gave up 2 bases and J gave up 0 bases, with 26 bases separating them. The length of the CDR3 is 21 residues. CDR3: CASSLTGGGRLSRSSYNEQFF. CDR3 in DNA: TGTGCCAGCAGCTTAACAGGAGGGGGGCGGTTGAGCCGAAGCTCCTACAATGAGCAGTTCTTC.

The chain is built from TRBV7-9 and TRBJ2-5; no clear D. The CDR3 runs to 11 residues. V was clipped by 3 bases and J by 4 bases, with 3 bases between them. The germline CDR1 and CDR2 sequences are SEHNR and FQNEAQ (reference sequence). CDR3 nucleotide sequence: TGTGCCAGCAGCTTGGCAGAGACCCAGTACTTC. Protein: CASSLAETQYF.

V gene TRBV4-1 combines with J gene TRBJ2-2; 7 bases line up with TRBD2. Germline V CDR1 and CDR2: MGHRA, YSYEKL. J gave up 3 bases and V 0 bases, and 7 bases lay outside the gene matches. CDR3 size: 17 residues. The CDR3 coding sequence is TGCGCCAGCAGCCAAGATTGGCTAGCGGAGTACACCGGGGAGCTGTTTTTT. It translates to CASSQDWLAEYTGELFF.

The V gene is TRBV7-7, the J gene TRBJ2-5; D might be TRBD1 (6 bases). Germline V gene data show CDR1 as SSHAT and CDR2 as FNYEAQ (reference sequence). CDR3 length: 16 residues. V lost 3 bases to trimming and J lost 5 bases, with 19 bases between them. The CDR3 DNA sequence: TGTGCCAGCAGCTTGGACGGGACATCCCGCGGCGAGACCCAGTACTTC. Its protein product is CASSLDGTSRGETQYF.

This chain uses TRBV6-5 with TRBJ1-4, with D unclear. CDR1 MNHEY and CDR2 SVGAGI come from the germline V gene. The CDR3 runs 16 residues. Trimming took 2 bases from V and 0 from J, leaving 10 bases between them. The CDR3 DNA reads TGTGCCAGCAGTTACGACGGCGTAGCAACTAATGAAAAACTGTTTTTT. This sequence encodes CASSYDGVATNEKLFF.

This clone was recorded once. V is TRBV27 and J is TRBJ2-3, with 16 bases matching TRBD2. The length of the CDR3 is 18 residues. The germline V gene has CDR1 MNHEY and CDR2 SMNVEV (reference sequence). V shed 2 bases and J 4 bases; nucleotides not matched to a gene: 6. This CDR3 reads CASSLKGLAGGRADTQYF. CDR3 nucleotides: TGTGCCAGCAGTTTAAAGGGACTAGCGGGAGGGAGGGCAGATACGCAGTATTTT.

V usage is TRBV11-2 and J usage is TRBJ2-7; D remains unclear. V was shortened by 4 bases and J by 6 bases, with 13 bases between the two germline ends. Germline lookup yields CDR1 SGHAT and CDR2 FQNNGV. The length of the CDR3 is 13 residues. Here the CDR3 reads CASSSIYFTEQYF. The CDR3 DNA reads TGTGCCAGCAGCTCCATATATTTCACCGAGCAGTACTTC.

The CDR3 loop is CASSLADTYEQYF. The CDR3 DNA reads TGTGCCAGCAGTTTAGCGGATACCTACGAGCAGTACTTC. V is TRBV27 and J is TRBJ2-7; unclear D gene. V was cut by 2 bases and J by 2 bases, with 7 bases left in between. This CDR3 spans 13 amino acids. In germline, CDR1 is MNHEY, CDR2 SMNVEV (reference sequence).

The CDR3 here is CASSLGDRGNREQYF. CDR3 DNA: TGTGCCAGCAGTTTAGGGGACAGAGGTAATCGGGAGCAGTACTTC. The chain couples TRBV27 to TRBJ2-7, with TRBD1 matching over 7 bases. CDR1 and CDR2 (germline): MNHEY, SMNVEV (reference sequence). The CDR3 is made up of 15 amino acids. Trimming removed 2 bases from V and 7 bases from J; junction bases left unmatched: 11.

This clone is termed medium-sized. This sequence joins TRBV7-6 and TRBJ2-5; TRBD1 aligns across 7 bases. J gave up 3 bases and V 3 bases, and 13 bases lay outside the gene matches. Germline V gene lookup returns CDR1 SGHVS and CDR2 FNYEAQ. This CDR3 is built from 17 residues. This chain's CDR3 is CASSFSLIRDSKETQYF. CDR3 nucleotides: TGTGCCAGCAGCTTTAGTTTGATCCGGGACAGTAAAGAGACCCAGTACTTC.

This clone came up once. J is TRBJ1-2 and V is TRBV7-9; 7 bases agree with TRBD1. Germline V lookup: CDR1 SEHNR, CDR2 FQNEAQ (reference sequence). The CDR3 runs to 17 residues. V was clipped by 4 bases and J by 0 bases; unmatched bases: 11. In DNA form, the CDR3 reads TGTGCCAGCAGCTCCGGAGGGACAGTACGATCTAACTATGGCTACACCTTC. It specifies CASSSGGTVRSNYGYTF.

This chain joins TRBV2 and TRBJ2-3, with TRBD1 matching 11 bases. CDR1 and CDR2 from the germline V gene are SNHLY and FYNNEI. The CDR3 is 15 residues long. V lost 5 bases and J lost 5; bases outside the gene matches: 6. The DNA for the CDR3 is TGTGCCAGCAGTAAGGACAGGGGGCTAATAGATACGCAGTATTTT. This encodes CASSKDRGLIDTQYF.

The chain couples TRBV25-1 to TRBJ2-2, with 11 nucleotides matching TRBD2. The germline gives CDR1 MGHDK, CDR2 SYGVNS. The CDR3 extends over 15 amino acids. Trimming at V came to 2 bases and at J to 6 bases, leaving 2 bases not matched to a gene. The CDR3 DNA reads as TGTGCCAGCAGTGAACTAGCGGGGGGCCCCGGGGAGCTGTTTTTT. Amino acid sequence: CASSELAGGPGELFF.

The chain links TRBV29-1 to TRBJ1-2; possibly TRBD1 for D (5 bases). Trimming shortened V by 6 bases and J by 8 bases, and 19 bases separated the two germline ends. The CDR3 covers 13 residues. CDR1 and CDR2 from the germline V gene are SQVTM and ANQGSEA. DNA for the CDR3: TGCAGCGTCGCTTCTGGGGGGTTGAGCGGCTACACCTTC. Translation gives CSVASGGLSGYTF.

The count of this clone is one. This chain joins TRBV5-1 and TRBJ2-1; possible D gene TRBD2, 6 bases. V was shortened by 4 bases and J by 6 bases, with 17 bases between the two germline ends. The CDR3 length is 15 residues. Germline lookup yields CDR1 SGHRS and CDR2 YFSETQ. Here the CDR3 reads CASSQTQAGGNEQFF. The CDR3 region has the DNA TGCGCCAGCAGCCAAACACAGGCCGGGGGCAATGAGCAGTTCTTC.

This clone was observed once. This chain uses TRBV11-2 with TRBJ1-2; a possible D gene is TRBD1 (5 bases). Trimming stripped 0 bases from V and 11 bases from J, with 19 bases between. This CDR3 is 15 amino acids long. Germline assignment: CDR1 SGHAT and CDR2 FQNNGV. CDR3 sequence reads: CASSLEGWTGGGYTF. The CDR3 coding sequence is TGTGCCAGCAGCTTAGAAGGCTGGACCGGGGGAGGTTACACCTTC.

V is TRBV10-3 and J is TRBJ2-1; D possibly corresponds to TRBD1 (6 bases). V lost 8 bases, J lost 6 bases, and 17 bases lay in between. Germline CDR1 reads ENHRY; CDR2 reads SYGVKD. CDR3 length: 14 amino acids. CDR3 nucleotides: TGTGCCATCCCTATGGTGGGGGCGGGCAATGAGCAGTTCTTC. Translated, it gives CAIPMVGAGNEQFF.

This chain connects TRBV6-5 to TRBJ1-2, with TRBD1 identical over 7 bases. The CDR3 is made up of 14 amino acids. Trimming took 5 bases from V and 3 from J; bases not matched to a gene: 6. Germline lookup yields CDR1 MNHEY and CDR2 SVGAGI. Here the CDR3 reads CASSSDRADYGYTF. The CDR3 DNA sequence: TGTGCCAGCAGTAGCGACAGGGCGGACTATGGCTACACCTTC.

The chain recombines TRBV15 with TRBJ2-5; D may be TRBD1 (6 bases). The CDR3 sequence is 15 residues long. The V and J ends lost 4 bases and 1 base respectively, with 13 bases between them. CDR1 is LNHNV and CDR2 is YYDKDF in the germline V gene (reference sequence). The CDR3: CATSTPGTLQETQYF. The CDR3 DNA sequence: TGTGCCACCAGCACTCCCGGGACACTCCAAGAGACCCAGTACTTC. The full variable domain, in which reference TRBV15 and TRBJ2-5 provide the parts outside the CDR3, is DAMVIQNPRYQVTQFGKPVTLSCSQTLNHNVMYWYQQKSSQAPKLLFHYYDKDFNNEADTPDNFQSRRPNTSFCFLDIRSPGLGDTAMYLCATSTPGTLQETQYFGPGTRLLVL.

V is TRBV2 and J is TRBJ2-1; 10 bases agree with TRBD2. The germline V gene encodes CDR1 SNHLY and CDR2 FYNNEI. The CDR3 is made up of 17 amino acids. V dropped 2 bases and J dropped 2; count of bases not matched to a gene: 6. The CDR3 sequence is CASSEPRLAGAYNEQFF. The CDR3 nucleotides read TGTGCCAGCAGTGAACCCCGGCTAGCGGGGGCCTACAATGAGCAGTTCTTC.

The chain couples TRBV6-6 to TRBJ1-4; D may be TRBD1 (6 bases). CDR3 length equals 15 residues. Trimming removed 2 bases from V and 7 bases from J, with 14 bases in between. CDR1 MNHNY and CDR2 SVGAGI come from the germline V gene (reference sequence). The CDR3 DNA sequence: TGTGCCAGCAGTTACGGGGGGGGGCGCGTTGAAAAACTGTTTTTT. It specifies CASSYGGGRVEKLFF.